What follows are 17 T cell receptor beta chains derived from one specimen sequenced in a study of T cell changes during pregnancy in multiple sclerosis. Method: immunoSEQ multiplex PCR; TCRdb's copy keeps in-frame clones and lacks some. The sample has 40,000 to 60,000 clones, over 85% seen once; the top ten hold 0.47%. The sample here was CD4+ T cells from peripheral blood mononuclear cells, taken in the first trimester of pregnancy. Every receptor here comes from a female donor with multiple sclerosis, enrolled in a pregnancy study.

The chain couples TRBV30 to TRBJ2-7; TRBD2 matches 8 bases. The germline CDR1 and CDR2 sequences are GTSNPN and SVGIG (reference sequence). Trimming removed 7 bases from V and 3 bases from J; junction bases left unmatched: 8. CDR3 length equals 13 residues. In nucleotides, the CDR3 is TGTGCCTTCAACTTAGCGGGGTTCTACGAGCAGTACTTC. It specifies CAFNLAGFYEQYF.

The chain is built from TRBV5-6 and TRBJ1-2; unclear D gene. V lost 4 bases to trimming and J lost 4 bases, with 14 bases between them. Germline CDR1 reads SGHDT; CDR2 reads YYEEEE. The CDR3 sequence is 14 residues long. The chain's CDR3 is CASSPRGYIYGYTF. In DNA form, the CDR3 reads TGTGCCAGCAGCCCCCGGGGTTATATCTATGGCTACACCTTC.

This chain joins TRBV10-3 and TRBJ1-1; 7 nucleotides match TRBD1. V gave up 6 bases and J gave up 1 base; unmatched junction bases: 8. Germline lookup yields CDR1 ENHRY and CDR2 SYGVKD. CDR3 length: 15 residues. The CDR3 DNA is TGTGCCATCAGAAGCACCGGGACAGCGAACACTGAAGCTTTCTTT. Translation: CAIRSTGTANTEAFF.

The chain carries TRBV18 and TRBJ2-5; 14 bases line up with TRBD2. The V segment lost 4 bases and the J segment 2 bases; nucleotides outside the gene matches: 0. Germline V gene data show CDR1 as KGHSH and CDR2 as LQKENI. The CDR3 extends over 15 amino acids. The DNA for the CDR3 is TGTGCCAGCTCACGGACTAGCGGGGGGCAAGAGACCCAGTACTTC. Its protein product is CASSRTSGGQETQYF. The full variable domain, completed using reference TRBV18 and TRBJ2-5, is NAGVMQNPRHLVRRRGQEARLRCSPMKGHSHVYWYRQLPEEGLKFMVYLQKENIIDESGMPKERFSAEFPKEGPSILRIQQVVRGDSAAYFCASSRTSGGQETQYFGPGTRLLVL.

The CDR3 DNA reads TGTGCCAGCAGAGAGGGGGGGTGGTCCTACGAGCAGTACTTC. Its protein is CASREGGWSYEQYF. This chain connects TRBV7-2 to TRBJ2-7; possibly TRBD2 for D (7 bases). The CDR3 totals 14 residues. Per germline, CDR1 SGHTA and CDR2 FQGNSA. Deletions cut 6 bases from V and 1 base from J, with 13 bases between.

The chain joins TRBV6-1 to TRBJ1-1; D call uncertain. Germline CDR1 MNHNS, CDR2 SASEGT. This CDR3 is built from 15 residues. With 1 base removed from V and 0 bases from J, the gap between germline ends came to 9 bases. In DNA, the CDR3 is TGTGCCAGCAGTGAAGGCGGCATCATGAACACTGAAGCTTTCTTT. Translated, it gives CASSEGGIMNTEAFF.

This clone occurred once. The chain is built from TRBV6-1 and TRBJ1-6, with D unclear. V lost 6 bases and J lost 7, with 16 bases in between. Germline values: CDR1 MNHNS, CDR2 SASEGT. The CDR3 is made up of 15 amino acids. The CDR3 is CASSALIIGNSPLHF. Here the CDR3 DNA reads TGTGCCAGCAGCGCTTTGATCATCGGGAATTCACCCCTCCACTTT.

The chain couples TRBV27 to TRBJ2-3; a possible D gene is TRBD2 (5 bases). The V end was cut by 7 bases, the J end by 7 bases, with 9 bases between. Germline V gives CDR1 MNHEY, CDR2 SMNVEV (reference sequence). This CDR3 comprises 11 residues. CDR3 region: CASTAGYTQYF. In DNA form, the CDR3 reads TGTGCCAGCACTGCGGGCTATACGCAGTATTTT.

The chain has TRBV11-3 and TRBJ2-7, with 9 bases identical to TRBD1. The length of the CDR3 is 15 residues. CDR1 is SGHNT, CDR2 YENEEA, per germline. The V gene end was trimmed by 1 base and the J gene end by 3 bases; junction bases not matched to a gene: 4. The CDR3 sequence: CASSLGRQGGYEQYF. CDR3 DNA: TGTGCCAGCAGCTTAGGCCGACAGGGGGGCTACGAGCAGTACTTC.

The CDR3, as DNA: TGTGCCAGCAGAAATGACAGGACTGAAAAACTGTTTTTT. Its translation: CASRNDRTEKLFF. The V and J genes are TRBV7-9 and TRBJ1-4, with D maybe TRBD1 (6 bases). The CDR3 runs 13 residues. Germline assignment: CDR1 SEHNR and CDR2 FQNEAQ (reference sequence). V lost 6 bases and J lost 7, with 12 bases in between.

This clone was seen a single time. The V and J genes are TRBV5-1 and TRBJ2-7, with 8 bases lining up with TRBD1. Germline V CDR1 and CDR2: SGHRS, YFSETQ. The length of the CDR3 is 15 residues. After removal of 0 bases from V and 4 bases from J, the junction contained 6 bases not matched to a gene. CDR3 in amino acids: CASSLAGQGAYEQYF. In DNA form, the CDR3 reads TGCGCCAGCAGCTTGGCCGGGCAGGGGGCGTACGAGCAGTACTTC. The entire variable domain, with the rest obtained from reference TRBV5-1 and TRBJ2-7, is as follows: KAGVTQTPRYLIKTRGQQVTLSCSPISGHRSVSWYQQTPGQGLQFLFEYFSETQRNKGNFPGRFSGRQFSNSRSEMNVSTLELGDSALYLCASSLAGQGAYEQYFGPGTRLTVT.

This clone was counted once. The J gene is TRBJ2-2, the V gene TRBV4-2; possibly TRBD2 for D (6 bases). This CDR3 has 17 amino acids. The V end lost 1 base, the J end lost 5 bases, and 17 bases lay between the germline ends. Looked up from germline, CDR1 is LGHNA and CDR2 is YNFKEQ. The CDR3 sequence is CASSQGGGVAGTGELFF. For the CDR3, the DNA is TGTGCCAGCAGCCAAGGAGGTGGCGTTGCGGGAACCGGGGAGCTGTTTTTT.

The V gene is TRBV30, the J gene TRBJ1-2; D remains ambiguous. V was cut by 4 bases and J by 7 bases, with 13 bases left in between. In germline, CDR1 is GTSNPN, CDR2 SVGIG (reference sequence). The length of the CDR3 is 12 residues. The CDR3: CAWIRQGFGYTF. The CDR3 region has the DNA TGTGCCTGGATTAGACAAGGATTTGGCTACACCTTC.

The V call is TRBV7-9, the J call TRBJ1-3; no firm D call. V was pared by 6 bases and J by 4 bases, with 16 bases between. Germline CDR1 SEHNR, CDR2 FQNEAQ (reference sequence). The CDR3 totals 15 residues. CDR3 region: CASRSGRTRGNTIYF. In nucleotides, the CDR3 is TGTGCCAGCAGATCCGGACGGACTAGAGGAAACACCATATATTTT.

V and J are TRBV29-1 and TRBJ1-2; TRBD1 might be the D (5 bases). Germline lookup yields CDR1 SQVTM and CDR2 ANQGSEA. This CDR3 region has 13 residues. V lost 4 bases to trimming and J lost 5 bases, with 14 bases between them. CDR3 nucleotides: TGCAGCGTTGTAAGGGCAGGGCCTTATGGCTACACCTTC. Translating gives CSVVRAGPYGYTF.

CDR3 in amino acids: CASSRRQGQNNSPLHF. CDR3 bases: TGTGCCAGCAGCCGTAGACAGGGGCAAAATAATTCACCCCTCCACTTT. V and J are TRBV6-6 and TRBJ1-6; 8 bases align to TRBD1. The CDR3 runs 16 residues. J was trimmed by 5 bases and V by 6 bases; bases with no gene match: 9. CDR1 and CDR2 (germline): MNHNY, SVGAGI (reference sequence).

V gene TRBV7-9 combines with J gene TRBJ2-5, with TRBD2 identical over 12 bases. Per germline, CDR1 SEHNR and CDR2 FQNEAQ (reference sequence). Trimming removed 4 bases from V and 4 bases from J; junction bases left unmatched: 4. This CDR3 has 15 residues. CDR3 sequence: CASSYLAGGSETQYF. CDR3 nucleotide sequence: TGTGCCAGCAGCTATCTAGCGGGGGGGTCAGAGACCCAGTACTTC.